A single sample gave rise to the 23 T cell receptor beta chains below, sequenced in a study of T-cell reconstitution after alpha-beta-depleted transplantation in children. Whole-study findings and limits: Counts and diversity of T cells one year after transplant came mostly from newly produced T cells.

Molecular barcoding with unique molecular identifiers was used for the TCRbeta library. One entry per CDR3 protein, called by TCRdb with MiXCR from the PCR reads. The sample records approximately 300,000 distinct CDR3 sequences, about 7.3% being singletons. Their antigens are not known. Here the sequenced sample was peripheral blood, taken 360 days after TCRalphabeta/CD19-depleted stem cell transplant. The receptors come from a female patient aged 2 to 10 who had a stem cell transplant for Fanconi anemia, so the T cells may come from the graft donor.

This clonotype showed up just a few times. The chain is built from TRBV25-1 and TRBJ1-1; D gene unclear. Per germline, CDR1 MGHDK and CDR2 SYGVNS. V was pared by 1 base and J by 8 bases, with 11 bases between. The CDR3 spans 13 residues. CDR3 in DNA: TGTGCCAGCAGTGAATGGGCCAGCTCGGAAGCTTTCTTT. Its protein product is CASSEWASSEAFF. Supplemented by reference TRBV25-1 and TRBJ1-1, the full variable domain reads EADIYQTPRYLVIGTGKKITLECSQTMGHDKMYWYQQDPGMELHLIHYSYGVNSTEKGDLSSESTVSRIRTEHFPLTLESARPSHTSQYLCASSEWASSEAFFGQGTRLTVV.

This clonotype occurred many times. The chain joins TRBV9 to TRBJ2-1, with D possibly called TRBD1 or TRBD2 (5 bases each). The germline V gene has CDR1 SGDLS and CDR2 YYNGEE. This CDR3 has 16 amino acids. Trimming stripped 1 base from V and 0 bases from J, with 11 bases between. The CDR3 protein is CASSVQGTSSYNEQFF. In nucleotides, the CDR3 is TGTGCCAGCAGCGTACAGGGAACTAGCTCCTACAATGAGCAGTTCTTC.

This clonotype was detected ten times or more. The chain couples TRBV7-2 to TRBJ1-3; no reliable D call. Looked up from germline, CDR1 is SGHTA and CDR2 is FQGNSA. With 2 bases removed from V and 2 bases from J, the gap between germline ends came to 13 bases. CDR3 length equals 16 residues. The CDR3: CASSLLVHPPGNTIYF. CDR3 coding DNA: TGTGCCAGCAGCTTATTAGTCCATCCGCCTGGAAACACCATATATTTT.

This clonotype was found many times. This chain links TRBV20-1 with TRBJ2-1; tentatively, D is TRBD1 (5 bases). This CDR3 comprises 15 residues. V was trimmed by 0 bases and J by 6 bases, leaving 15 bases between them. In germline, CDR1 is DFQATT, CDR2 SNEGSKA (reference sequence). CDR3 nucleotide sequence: TGCAGTGCTAGAGATCCCGGCGACAGACTCAATGAGCAGTTCTTC. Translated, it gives CSARDPGDRLNEQFF.

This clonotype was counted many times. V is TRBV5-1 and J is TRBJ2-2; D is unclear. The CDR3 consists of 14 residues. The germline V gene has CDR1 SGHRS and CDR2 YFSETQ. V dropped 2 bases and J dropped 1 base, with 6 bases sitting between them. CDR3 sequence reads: CASSFDGNTGELFF. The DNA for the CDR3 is TGCGCCAGCAGCTTCGACGGGAACACCGGGGAGCTGTTTTTT.

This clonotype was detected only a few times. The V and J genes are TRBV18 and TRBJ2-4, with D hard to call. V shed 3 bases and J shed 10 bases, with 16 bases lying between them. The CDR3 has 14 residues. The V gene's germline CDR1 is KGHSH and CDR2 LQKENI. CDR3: CASSPERVLFIQYF. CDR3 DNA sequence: TGTGCCAGCTCACCGGAAAGGGTCTTGTTTATTCAGTACTTC. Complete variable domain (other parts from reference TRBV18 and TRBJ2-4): NAGVMQNPRHLVRRRGQEARLRCSPMKGHSHVYWYRQLPEEGLKFMVYLQKENIIDESGMPKERFSAEFPKEGPSILRIQQVVRGDSAAYFCASSPERVLFIQYFGAGTRLSVL.

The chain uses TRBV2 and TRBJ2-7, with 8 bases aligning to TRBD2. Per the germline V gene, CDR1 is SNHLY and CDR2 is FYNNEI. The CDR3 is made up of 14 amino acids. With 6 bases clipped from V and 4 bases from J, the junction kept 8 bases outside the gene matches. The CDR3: CASRITSGAYEQYF. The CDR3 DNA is TGTGCCAGCAGGATTACTAGCGGAGCATACGAGCAGTACTTC.

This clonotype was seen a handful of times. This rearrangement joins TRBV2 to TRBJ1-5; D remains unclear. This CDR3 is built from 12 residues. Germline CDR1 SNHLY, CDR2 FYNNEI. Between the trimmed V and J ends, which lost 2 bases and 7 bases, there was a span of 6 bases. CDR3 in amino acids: CASSEYPQPQHF. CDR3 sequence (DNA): TGTGCCAGCAGTGAATACCCCCAGCCCCAGCATTTT.

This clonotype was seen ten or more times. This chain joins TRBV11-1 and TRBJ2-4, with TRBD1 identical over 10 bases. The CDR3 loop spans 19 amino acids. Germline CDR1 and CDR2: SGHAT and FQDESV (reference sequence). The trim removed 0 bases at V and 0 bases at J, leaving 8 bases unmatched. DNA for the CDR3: TGTGCCAGCAGCTTAGCGCCGGGACAGGGGAAAATAGCCAAAAACATTCAGTACTTC. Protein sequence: CASSLAPGQGKIAKNIQYF.

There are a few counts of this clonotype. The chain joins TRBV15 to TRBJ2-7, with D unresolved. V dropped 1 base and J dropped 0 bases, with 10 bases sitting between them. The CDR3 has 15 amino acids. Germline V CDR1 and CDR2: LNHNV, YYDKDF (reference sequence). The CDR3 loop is CATSRGDGFSYEQYF. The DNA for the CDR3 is TGTGCCACCAGCAGAGGAGACGGGTTCTCCTACGAGCAGTACTTC.

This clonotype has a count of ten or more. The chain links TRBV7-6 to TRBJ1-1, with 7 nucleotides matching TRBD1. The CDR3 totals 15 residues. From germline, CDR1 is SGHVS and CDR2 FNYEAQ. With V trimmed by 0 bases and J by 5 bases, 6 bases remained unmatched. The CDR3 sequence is CASSLAGGAPTEAFF. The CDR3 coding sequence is TGTGCCAGCAGCTTAGCAGGGGGCGCGCCAACTGAAGCTTTCTTT.

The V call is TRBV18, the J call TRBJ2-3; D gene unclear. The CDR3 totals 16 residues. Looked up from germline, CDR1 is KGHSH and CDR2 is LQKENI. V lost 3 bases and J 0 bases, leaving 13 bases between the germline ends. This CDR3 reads CASSPRFGRSTDTQYF. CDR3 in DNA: TGTGCCAGCTCACCTAGATTCGGAAGGAGCACAGATACGCAGTATTTT.

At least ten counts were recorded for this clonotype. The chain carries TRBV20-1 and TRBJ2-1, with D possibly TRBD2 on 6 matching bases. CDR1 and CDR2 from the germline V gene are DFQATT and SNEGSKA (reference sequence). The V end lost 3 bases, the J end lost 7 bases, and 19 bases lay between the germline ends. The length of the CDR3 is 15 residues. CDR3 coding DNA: TGCAGTGCTAGCTTGGGGGGACGGTGGAATAATGAGCAGTTCTTC. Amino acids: CSASLGGRWNNEQFF.

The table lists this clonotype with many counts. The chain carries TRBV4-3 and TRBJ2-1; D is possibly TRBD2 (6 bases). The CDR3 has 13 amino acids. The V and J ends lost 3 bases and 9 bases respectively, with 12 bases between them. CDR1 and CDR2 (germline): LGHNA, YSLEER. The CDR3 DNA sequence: TGCGCCAGCAGCCAGACCGGGGGAGGTGAGCAGTTCTTC. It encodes CASSQTGGGEQFF.

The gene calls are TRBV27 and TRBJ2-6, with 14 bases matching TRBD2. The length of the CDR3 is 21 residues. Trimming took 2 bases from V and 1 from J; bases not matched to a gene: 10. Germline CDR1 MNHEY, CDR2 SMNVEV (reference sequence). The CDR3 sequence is CASSLSYGTSGSGSGANVLTF. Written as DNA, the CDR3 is TGTGCCAGCAGTTTAAGTTACGGGACTAGCGGGAGTGGATCTGGGGCCAACGTCCTGACTTTC.

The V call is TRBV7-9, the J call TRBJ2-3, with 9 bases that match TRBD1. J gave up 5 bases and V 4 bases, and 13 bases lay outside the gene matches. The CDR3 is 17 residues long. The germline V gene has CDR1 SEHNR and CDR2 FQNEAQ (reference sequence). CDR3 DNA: TGTGCCAGCAGCTCCTGGGGAGACAGGGGGTACAGAGATACGCAGTATTTT. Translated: CASSSWGDRGYRDTQYF.

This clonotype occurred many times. CDR3 protein: CSARGASFYEQYF. For the CDR3, the DNA is TGCAGTGCTAGAGGGGCTAGCTTCTACGAGCAGTACTTC. V usage is TRBV20-1 and J usage is TRBJ2-7; D perhaps matches TRBD2 (5 bases). Germline V gene data show CDR1 as DFQATT and CDR2 as SNEGSKA (reference sequence). CDR3 length: 13 residues. Between the trimmed V and J ends, which lost 1 base and 3 bases, there was a span of 10 bases.

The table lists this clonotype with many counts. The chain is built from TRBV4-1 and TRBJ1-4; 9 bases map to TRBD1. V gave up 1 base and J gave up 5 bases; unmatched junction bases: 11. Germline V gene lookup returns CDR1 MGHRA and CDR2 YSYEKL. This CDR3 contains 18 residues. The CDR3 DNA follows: TGCGCCAGCAGCCAAGTCCGGGACAGGGCCGATAGGAATGAAAAACTGTTTTTT. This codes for CASSQVRDRADRNEKLFF.

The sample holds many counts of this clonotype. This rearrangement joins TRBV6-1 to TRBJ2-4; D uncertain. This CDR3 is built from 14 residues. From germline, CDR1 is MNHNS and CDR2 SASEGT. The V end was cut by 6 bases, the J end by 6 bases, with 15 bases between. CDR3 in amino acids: CASSPAAQTNIQYF. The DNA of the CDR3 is TGTGCCAGCAGCCCCGCGGCCCAGACAAACATTCAGTACTTC.

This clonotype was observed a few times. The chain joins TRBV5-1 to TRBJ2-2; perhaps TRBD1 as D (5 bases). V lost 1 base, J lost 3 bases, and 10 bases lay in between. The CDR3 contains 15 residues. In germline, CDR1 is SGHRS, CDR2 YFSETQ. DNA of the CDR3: TGCGCCAGCAGCTTGTCTTTAGGGGACACCGGGGAGCTGTTTTTT. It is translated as CASSLSLGDTGELFF.

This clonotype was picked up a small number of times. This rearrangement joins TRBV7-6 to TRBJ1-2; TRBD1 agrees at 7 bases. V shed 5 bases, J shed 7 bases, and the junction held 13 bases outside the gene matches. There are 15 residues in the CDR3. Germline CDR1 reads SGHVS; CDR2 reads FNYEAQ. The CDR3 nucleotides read TGTGCCAGCAGCCCAAAACCGGGACAGCGCGCTGGCTACACCTTC. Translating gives CASSPKPGQRAGYTF.

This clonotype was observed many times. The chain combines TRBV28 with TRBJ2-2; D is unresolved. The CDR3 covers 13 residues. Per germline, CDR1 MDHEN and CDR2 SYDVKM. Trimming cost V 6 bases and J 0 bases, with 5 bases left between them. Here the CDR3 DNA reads TGTGCCAGCAGACCTTCGAACACCGGGGAGCTGTTTTTT. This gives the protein CASRPSNTGELFF.

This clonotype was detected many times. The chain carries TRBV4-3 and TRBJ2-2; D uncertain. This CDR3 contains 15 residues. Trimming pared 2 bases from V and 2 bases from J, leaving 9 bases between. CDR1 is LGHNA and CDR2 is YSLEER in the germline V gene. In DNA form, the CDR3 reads TGCGCCAGCAGCCAAAGGAACAGTAACACCGGGGAGCTGTTTTTT. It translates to CASSQRNSNTGELFF.